This TCR beta chain was captured in a study of CD8 T cells in Susac syndrome (dated by TCRdb to about 2019). Concerning the study at large: Whether CD8+ T cell activation and differentiation in Susac syndrome was antigen driven was tested using repertoire sequencing. Clonality of the CD8+ T cell repertoire was compared between 11 to 12 healthy donors, approximately 14 Susac syndrome patients and approximately 16 multiple sclerosis patients. Study-wide findings and limitations: The TCR sequencing and HLA analysis was acknowledged to have included a relatively small number of individuals.

High-throughput TCR beta sequencing profiled peripheral blood CD8+ and CD4+ T cells from healthy donors, Susac syndrome patients and multiple sclerosis patients. The multiple sclerosis controls were treatment-naive patients who had stable or active relapsing-remitting disease and met the revised McDonald criteria. CD8+ TEMRA cells were enriched by FACS, while bulk CD8+ and CD4+ T cells were purified by magnetic negative isolation. Blood was collected in EDTA tubes and processed within 24 hours, with PBMCs isolated through density gradient centrifugation. PBMCs intended for TCR sequencing were cryopreserved in liquid nitrogen and were subsequently thawed in a 37 degrees C water bath. Purity of sorted or isolated CD4+, CD8+ and CD8+ TEMRA cells was at least 90%. RNA was extracted using the RNeasy kit, and roughly 0.5 to 1 microgram was reverse transcribed with random hexamers. The immunoSEQ multiplex PCR assay, covering 54 Vbeta and 13 Jbeta segments, was used to amplify TCR beta CDR3 regions. PCR amplification bias was corrected by using a synthetic template baseline for primer optimization and computational correction. The paper's data handling went like this. Only productive sequences were kept, with reads annotated to V, D and J genes according to IMGT and analyzed in immunoSEQ Analyzer. Clonality was calculated as one minus the Shannon entropy normalized by log2 of the number of productive unique sequences. For each patient and control, public and private clones were evaluated among the 100 most prevalent clones. Susac-specific clones were defined as absent from healthy and MS cohorts, 850 to 1,300 published viral clones and other ImmuneACCESS disease sequences. TCRdb applied fastp at Q25 and MiXCR to the public reads, then kept only in-frame beta chains. CDR3 protein sequences are deduplicated, and each keeps its most common genes and DNA. These V and J calls derive from TCRdb rather than the authors' analysis. The sample profile shows around 270,000 distinct CDR3 sequences; 65% to 90% of them were found once. Around 0.22% of the sample is in the top ten clones.

As concerns this clonotype: This receptor's antigen is unknown. No qualities accompany the bases; no much larger clone lies one base away.

The CDR3, from cysteine to phenylalanine, totals 16 residues. Just CDR3 DNA is preserved here, 48 bases in frame from base 1. The germline V gene (reference sequence) provides CDR1 LGHDT and CDR2 YNNKEL. Trimming at the junction amounts to 4 bases on V and 0 bases on J, and the germline ends lie 16 bases apart. The chain is assembled from TRBV3-1 and TRBJ2-7, with no reliable assignment of the D segment. The clonotype comes from a human donor with multiple sclerosis. The material sequenced was CD8+ T cells from PBMCs. Read as DNA, the sequence is TGTGCCAGCAGCCCCCCGTGGTCAGCCAGCTCCTACGAGCAGTACTTC. Its translation reads: CASSPPWSASSYEQYF.